The 18 T cell receptor beta chains below all came from one sample that was sequenced in a study of OX40 agonist ivuxolimab in advanced cancers. Here immunoSEQ multiplex PCR was the method, and the copy in TCRdb shows in-frame clones only, minus some. This sample has 65,000 to 85,000 clones; 65% to 90% occur once, and the top ten carry around 2.9%. This specimen consisted of CD4+ or CD8+ T cells sorted from blood, obtained in a trial of the OX40 agonist ivuxolimab. The receptors were gathered from an adult with an advanced solid tumor such as melanoma, head and neck, liver or kidney cancer.

This chain connects TRBV6-5 to TRBJ2-5; D gene unclear. Trimming took 0 bases from V and 5 from J, leaving 7 bases between them. The germline gives CDR1 MNHEY, CDR2 SVGAGI. This CDR3 has 13 residues. The DNA of the CDR3 is TGTGCCAGCAGTTACTCTCCGGGCGAGACCCAGTACTTC. This encodes CASSYSPGETQYF.

This sequence joins TRBV7-3 and TRBJ1-1; D is possibly TRBD1 (5 bases). The V end was cut by 4 bases, the J end by 7 bases, with 13 bases between. This CDR3 region has 13 residues. Germline V gene lookup returns CDR1 SGHTA and CDR2 FQGTGA. DNA for the CDR3: TGTGCCAGCAGCTCCGGGGGACCAGGTGAAGCTTTCTTT. This sequence encodes CASSSGGPGEAFF.

The gene calls are TRBV10-3 and TRBJ2-7; D gene ambiguous. CDR3 size: 12 residues. The germline V and J ends were trimmed by 7 bases and 2 bases, with 9 bases remaining between them. Germline V gene sequence: CDR1 ENHRY, CDR2 SYGVKD. The CDR3 bases are TGTGCCATCAAGGACGGTACCTACGAGCAGTACTTC. It specifies CAIKDGTYEQYF.

The chain links TRBV6-1 to TRBJ1-5; D remains ambiguous. Trimming stripped 3 bases from V and 0 bases from J, with 6 bases between. From germline, CDR1 is MNHNS and CDR2 SASEGT. CDR3 size: 14 residues. CDR3 sequence: CASSDSYSNQPQHF. CDR3 DNA: TGTGCCAGCAGTGATTCTTATAGCAATCAGCCCCAGCATTTT.

The chain links TRBV12-5 to TRBJ2-2; D is undetermined. The CDR3 is 14 residues long. Germline CDR1 is LGHNT and CDR2 is FRNRAP. The V gene lost 2 bases and the J gene lost 5 bases, with 9 bases spanning the gap. CDR3 DNA: TGTGCTAGTGGTTTGCAAAGCAGTACCGGGGAGCTGTTTTTT. The encoded protein is CASGLQSSTGELFF. The full variable domain, in which reference TRBV12-5 and TRBJ2-2 provide the parts outside the CDR3, is DARVTQTPRHKVTEMGQEVTMRCQPILGHNTVFWYRQTMMQGLELLAYFRNRAPLDDSGMPKDRFSAEMPDATLATLKIQPSEPRDSAVYFCASGLQSSTGELFFGEGSRLTVL.

The chain combines TRBV27 with TRBJ1-2; TRBD1 is a possible D gene (6 bases). This CDR3 region has 14 residues. Germline V gene lookup returns CDR1 MNHEY and CDR2 SMNVEV (reference sequence). The V and J ends lost 2 bases and 4 bases respectively, with 11 bases between them. CDR3 nucleotides: TGTGCCAGCAGTTTAAGGGGGGGCCTCTATGGCTACACCTTC. This sequence encodes CASSLRGGLYGYTF.

The chain is built from TRBV4-3 and TRBJ1-2; 11 nucleotides match TRBD1. Germline loops: CDR1 LGHNA, CDR2 YSLEER. After removal of 1 base from V and 8 bases from J, the junction contained 6 bases not matched to a gene. The CDR3 is 15 amino acids. The CDR3 loop is CASSQGGQGAGGYTF. CDR3 DNA: TGCGCCAGCAGCCAAGGAGGACAGGGGGCTGGAGGCTACACCTTC.

The chain couples TRBV25-1 to TRBJ1-2; no clear D. CDR1 is MGHDK, CDR2 SYGVNS, per germline. CDR3 length: 14 amino acids. The V end lost 1 base, the J end lost 3 bases, and 9 bases lay between the germline ends. The CDR3 reads CASSESGPYYGYTF. The CDR3, as DNA: TGTGCCAGCAGTGAATCAGGCCCTTACTATGGCTACACCTTC.

The gene calls are TRBV27 and TRBJ1-2, with D possibly TRBD1 on 5 matching bases. Trimming pared 5 bases from V and 6 bases from J, leaving 19 bases between. Germline V lookup: CDR1 MNHEY, CDR2 SMNVEV (reference sequence). The CDR3 loop spans 15 amino acids. This CDR3 reads CASSPLGGAGHGYTF. CDR3 DNA sequence: TGTGCCAGCAGTCCCCTAGGAGGGGCTGGTCATGGCTACACCTTC.

The chain carries TRBV30 and TRBJ2-7, with unresolved D. Trimming left V 1 base short and J 3 bases short, with 4 bases between. Germline CDR1 is GTSNPN and CDR2 is SVGIG (reference sequence). The CDR3 loop spans 11 amino acids. This chain's CDR3 is CAWSADYEQYF. The CDR3 DNA reads as TGTGCCTGGAGTGCCGACTACGAGCAGTACTTC.

The chain uses TRBV27 and TRBJ1-5, with D perhaps matching TRBD1 (5 bases). The V gene's germline CDR1 is MNHEY and CDR2 SMNVEV (reference sequence). CDR3 length: 13 residues. The V and J ends lost 4 bases and 9 bases respectively, with 13 bases between them. CDR3 in amino acids: CASSWDGTWPQHF. CDR3 nucleotides: TGTGCCAGCAGTTGGGACGGGACGTGGCCCCAGCATTTT.

This clone occurred a few times. This chain connects TRBV5-1 to TRBJ2-3; tentatively, D is TRBD1 or TRBD2 (5 bases each). Germline V gene lookup returns CDR1 SGHRS and CDR2 YFSETQ. CDR3 length: 14 residues. Trimming left V 0 bases short and J 0 bases short, with 5 bases between. In DNA form, the CDR3 reads TGCGCCAGCAGCTTGGGGGACAGCACAGATACGCAGTATTTT. Translation gives CASSLGDSTDTQYF.

The rearrangement links TRBV7-3 to TRBJ2-1, with TRBD2 matching over 9 bases. The CDR3 has 16 residues. Germline CDR1 and CDR2: SGHTA and FQGTGA. The V segment lost 2 bases and the J segment 2 bases; nucleotides outside the gene matches: 4. The CDR3 sequence: CASSLLAGATYNEQFF. The CDR3 nucleotides read TGTGCCAGCAGCTTATTAGCGGGGGCTACCTACAATGAGCAGTTCTTC.

V usage is TRBV6-1 and J usage is TRBJ1-3; a weak D match, TRBD1 (6 bases). Germline CDR1 MNHNS, CDR2 SASEGT. Trimming removed 11 bases at V and 0 bases at J, with 17 bases between. There are 15 residues in the CDR3. The DNA of the CDR3 is TGTGCCGCCTCGGGGCAGGGGTCCTCTGGAAACACCATATATTTT. It codes for CAASGQGSSGNTIYF.

This sequence joins TRBV19 and TRBJ2-7, with D possibly TRBD1 on 6 matching bases. The V end lost 6 bases, the J end lost 0 bases, and 12 bases lay between the germline ends. This CDR3 spans 14 amino acids. Germline CDR1 and CDR2: LNHDA and SQIVND (reference sequence). The CDR3 reads CASRKDSSSYEQYF. CDR3 coding DNA: TGTGCCAGTAGAAAGGACAGTAGCTCCTACGAGCAGTACTTC.

This clone occurred once. V and J are TRBV13 and TRBJ2-3; 14 nucleotides line up with TRBD2. Germline CDR1 PRHDT, CDR2 FYEKMQ (reference sequence). There are 17 residues in the CDR3. Losses at the gene ends were 3 bases for V and 7 bases for J; bases not matched to a gene: 9. The CDR3 coding sequence is TGTGCCAGCAGCTTGTCGGGACTAGCGGGAGATGGGAATACGCAGTATTTT. Translated, it gives CASSLSGLAGDGNTQYF. Based on the CDR3 plus reference TRBV13 and TRBJ2-3, the full variable domain is AAGVIQSPRHLIKEKRETATLKCYPIPRHDTVYWYQQGPGQDPQFLISFYEKMQSDKGSIPDRFSAQQFSDYHSELNMSSLELGDSALYFCASSLSGLAGDGNTQYFGPGTRLTVL.

The CDR3 protein is CASSFIAGAGETQYF. The CDR3 region has the DNA TGTGCCAGCAGCTTTATCGCGGGGGCGGGGGAGACCCAGTACTTC. The chain combines TRBV5-6 with TRBJ2-5; tentative D call: TRBD2 (7 bases). CDR1 SGHDT and CDR2 YYEEEE come from the germline V gene. V gave up 2 bases and J gave up 5 bases, with 16 bases separating them. The CDR3 runs to 15 residues.

The chain combines TRBV18 with TRBJ1-1; the match to TRBD1 covers 7 bases. This CDR3 is built from 17 residues. Germline V CDR1 and CDR2: KGHSH, LQKENI. V trimming: 2 bases; J trimming: 0 bases; junction bases outside the gene matches: 9. The CDR3 loop is CASSPFTGEYLNTEAFF. CDR3 nucleotide sequence: TGTGCCAGCTCACCATTTACAGGGGAATATCTGAACACTGAAGCTTTCTTT.